This T cell receptor beta chain was observed in a study of shared clonotypes between healthy human individuals. TCRdb's copy holds only in-frame clones and misses some; the assay was immunoSEQ multiplex PCR. The data show 2 million to 2.5 million clones, with about 92% seen just once and 0.39% held by the top ten. CDR1 GTSNPN and CDR2 SVGIG come from the germline V gene (reference sequence). This CDR3 spans 12 amino acids. V shed 0 bases and J shed 7 bases, with 4 bases lying between them. In the CD4+ fraction, cells were divided into CD45RA+ naive and CD45RA-negative memory subsets. The J gene is TRBJ1-6, the V gene TRBV30; D unclear. The sample consisted of naive CD4+ T cells from PBMCs. Subset noted: CD45RA+ positively selected. This TCR derives from a man aged 18 to 30 in good health. Some clones in this sample may be carry-over from other donors' samples. The DNA for the CDR3 is TGTGCCTGGAGTGTACCGAATTCACCCCTCCACTTT. Protein: CAWSVPNSPLHF.